The present T cell receptor (beta chain) was sequenced within a study of CD8+CD57+ T cells in acquired aplastic anemia. Sequencing involved patients with CD8+CD57+ cell expansion previously shown by flow cytometry. Patients had undergone no therapy by the time their blood was sampled. Per the germline V gene, CDR1 is SGHDN and CDR2 is FVKESK. This CDR3 comprises 13 residues. Trimming pared 2 bases from V and 5 bases from J, leaving 10 bases between. Profiling that covered TCR beta VDJ and CDR3 relied on genomic DNA as its template. TCRdb analysed the reads with MiXCR anew, one entry per CDR3 protein. The sample lists about 160,000 distinct CDR3 sequences, 65% to 75% occurring once.

Sequenced material: sorted CD4+, CD8+, or CD8+CD57+ T cells (not recorded which) from PBMCs. The genes are TRBV14 and TRBJ2-7; D is unclear. The receptor was derived from a human donor with aplastic anemia. The DNA for the CDR3 is TGTGCCAGCAGCCAAATAAGTTTCCACGAGCAGTACTTC. It codes for CASSQISFHEQYF.